This T cell receptor (beta chain) is drawn from a study of blood T cell repertoires in COVID-19. Study-wide background: COVID-19 samples, acute and convalescent, were from the United States, Italy and Spain. Nucleic acid was either cDNA or gDNA, and it came from T cells, B-cell-depleted T cells, or PBMCs.

The V gene's germline CDR1 is MNHEY and CDR2 SVGAGI. The V and J ends lost 6 bases and 9 bases respectively, with 12 bases between them. The CDR3 covers 11 residues. Original handling: Reference gene primer amplification in the assay estimated nucleated cell counts. Sequencing used immunoSEQ multiplex PCR; TCRdb keeps in-frame clones, though not all of them. Clone size and the V and J calls come from that table; the DNA yielded D and trimming. Of some 75,000 clones listed, around 89% are singletons. The sequence was obtained from a man between 60 and 70 years old with acute or convalescent COVID-19. The rearrangement uses TRBV6-5 and TRBJ2-7; D uncertain. Sequencing was carried out using peripheral blood. CDR3 sequence: CASSDLLLQYF. In DNA form, the CDR3 reads TGTGCCAGCAGCGACTTGCTTCTGCAGTACTTC.